The 26 T cell receptor beta chains given below trace back to one sample, sequenced in a study of OX40 agonist ivuxolimab in advanced cancers. Method: immunoSEQ multiplex PCR; TCRdb's copy keeps in-frame clones and lacks some. The table includes more than 55,000 clones, more than 85% detected once. The sample here was CD4+ or CD8+ T cells sorted from blood, taken in a trial of the OX40 agonist ivuxolimab. Receptors were obtained from an adult with an advanced solid tumor such as melanoma, head and neck, liver or kidney cancer.

The V and J genes are TRBV7-6 and TRBJ2-3, with TRBD2 identical over 9 bases. The CDR3 totals 17 residues. The junction had 15 bases not matched to a gene; V was cut back by 5 bases and J by 6 bases. Germline lookup yields CDR1 SGHVS and CDR2 FNYEAQ. The CDR3 loop is CASSPGGGGALADTQYF. CDR3 bases: TGTGCCAGCAGCCCCGGGGGCGGGGGGGCCCTGGCCGATACGCAGTATTTT. Full variable domain (remainder filled in from reference TRBV7-6 and TRBJ2-3): GAGVSQSPRYKVTKRGQDVALRCDPISGHVSLYWYRQALGQGPEFLTYFNYEAQQDKSGLPNDRFSAERPEGSISTLTIQRTEQRDSAMYRCASSPGGGGALADTQYFGPGTRLTVL.

V usage is TRBV27 and J usage is TRBJ1-1; possible D gene TRBD1, 5 bases. The CDR3 covers 13 residues. Per the germline V gene, CDR1 is MNHEY and CDR2 is SMNVEV (reference sequence). Trimming took off 5 bases at V and 5 bases at J, with 12 bases between the two ends. CDR3 residues: CASSLGPLTEAFF. The CDR3 DNA is TGTGCCAGCAGTCTGGGACCATTAACTGAAGCTTTCTTT.

The chain recombines TRBV9 with TRBJ2-5; D not resolved. CDR3 length: 15 residues. V lost 0 bases to trimming and J lost 5 bases, with 14 bases between them. Per the germline V gene, CDR1 is SGDLS and CDR2 is YYNGEE. Written as DNA, the CDR3 is TGTGCCAGCAGCGTAGTCTCTAGAGTGGTTGAGACCCAGTACTTC. It codes for CASSVVSRVVETQYF.

The gene calls are TRBV5-1 and TRBJ2-7; no reliable D call. CDR3 size: 14 residues. Germline V gene lookup returns CDR1 SGHRS and CDR2 YFSETQ. V was trimmed by 0 bases and J by 2 bases, leaving 9 bases between them. The CDR3 sequence: CASSLAGRTYEQYF. The CDR3 nucleotides read TGCGCCAGCAGCTTGGCCGGACGGACCTACGAGCAGTACTTC.

This clone came up once. The V call is TRBV9, the J call TRBJ2-2, with TRBD1 matching over 10 bases. The CDR3 is 17 amino acids. Looked up from germline, CDR1 is SGDLS and CDR2 is YYNGEE. After removal of 3 bases from V and 4 bases from J, the junction contained 9 bases not matched to a gene. The CDR3 DNA reads TGTGCCAGCAGCGACCCGGGACAGGGGTTGGGCACCGGGGAGCTGTTTTTT. Translated: CASSDPGQGLGTGELFF.

The chain combines TRBV7-9 with TRBJ2-7; TRBD2 aligns across 10 bases. The CDR3 runs to 16 residues. J gave up 0 bases and V 6 bases, and 8 bases lay outside the gene matches. The germline CDR1 and CDR2 sequences are SEHNR and FQNEAQ (reference sequence). The CDR3 region has the DNA TGTGCCAGCAGTCAACCCAGCGGGAGGGTCTCCTACGAGCAGTACTTC. This gives the protein CASSQPSGRVSYEQYF.

The chain joins TRBV29-1 to TRBJ2-1, with D possibly being TRBD2 (7 bases). The CDR3 loop spans 15 amino acids. Trimming pared 5 bases from V and 0 bases from J, leaving 14 bases between. In germline, CDR1 is SQVTM, CDR2 ANQGSEA. The CDR3 region is CSVPPGGPSYNEQFF. CDR3 in DNA: TGCAGCGTTCCCCCCGGGGGGCCCTCCTACAATGAGCAGTTCTTC.

V is TRBV6-5 and J is TRBJ2-2; possibly TRBD2 for D (5 bases). The CDR3 contains 14 residues. Trimming stripped 0 bases from V and 8 bases from J, with 10 bases between. CDR1 is MNHEY and CDR2 is SVGAGI in the germline V gene. The CDR3 bases are TGTGCCAGCAGTTACTCTGTCGGAGGTGGGGAGCTGTTTTTT. It translates to CASSYSVGGGELFF.

The chain has TRBV21-1 and TRBJ1-5; the listed D gene, TRBD1, was not tested against the DNA. TRBV21-1 is a documented pseudogene. The CDR3 is 16 residues long. The CDR3 DNA reads TGTGCCAGCAGCCCCCGACAGGTTTATAGCAATCAGCCCCAGCATTTT. Protein product: CASSPRQVYSNQPQHF.

This clone qualifies as medium-sized. The genes are TRBV5-5 and TRBJ2-7; 7 nucleotides line up with TRBD1. The length of the CDR3 is 14 residues. Trimming took 1 base from V and 2 from J; bases not matched to a gene: 3. Germline values: CDR1 SGHKS, CDR2 YYEKEE (reference sequence). CDR3 DNA sequence: TGTGCCAGCAGCTTGAGGACAGGCACCTACGAGCAGTACTTC. This codes for CASSLRTGTYEQYF.

The chain joins TRBV27 to TRBJ2-7; TRBD2 might be the D (5 bases). The CDR3 runs 14 residues. The V and J ends lost 2 bases and 3 bases respectively, with 11 bases between them. Per the germline V gene, CDR1 is MNHEY and CDR2 is SMNVEV (reference sequence). The CDR3 nucleotides are TGTGCCAGCAGTTTAAGTGGGGAGTACTACGAGCAGTACTTC. It encodes CASSLSGEYYEQYF.

The J gene is TRBJ1-2, the V gene TRBV6-1; TRBD1 aligns across 8 bases. The length of the CDR3 is 15 residues. Per the germline V gene, CDR1 is MNHNS and CDR2 is SASEGT. Losses at the gene ends were 6 bases for V and 2 bases for J; bases not matched to a gene: 8. CDR3 in amino acids: CASRRARQGNYGYTF. The CDR3 DNA is TGTGCCAGCAGGCGCGCGCGACAGGGGAACTATGGCTACACCTTC.

V and J are TRBV6-1 and TRBJ2-5; 10 bases align to TRBD2. TRBJ2-7 matches the DNA end more closely, so the J call is doubtful. The CDR3 is 12 residues long. In germline, CDR1 is MNHNS, CDR2 SASEGT. CDR3 sequence (DNA): TGTAGCGGGGGGGGATTCCTCTACGAGCAGTACTTC. It codes for CSGGGFLYEQYF.

The chain recombines TRBV6-1 with TRBJ2-7, with D perhaps matching TRBD1 (5 bases). Trimming shortened V by 4 bases and J by 2 bases, and 12 bases separated the two germline ends. This CDR3 comprises 14 residues. Germline V gives CDR1 MNHNS, CDR2 SASEGT. Here the CDR3 reads CASSVRGPTYEQYF. CDR3 in DNA: TGTGCCAGCAGTGTTAGGGGTCCGACCTACGAGCAGTACTTC.

The V gene is TRBV11-2, the J gene TRBJ2-5; D is perhaps TRBD1 (6 bases). The CDR3 covers 15 residues. Germline V lookup: CDR1 SGHAT, CDR2 FQNNGV. V was shortened by 0 bases and J by 5 bases, with 13 bases between the two germline ends. DNA of the CDR3: TGTGCCAGCAGCTTAGACCAGGCTAGGGGGGAGACCCAGTACTTC. This sequence encodes CASSLDQARGETQYF. Looking up the rest from reference TRBV11-2 and TRBJ2-5 gives the full variable domain: EAGVAQSPRYKIIEKRQSVAFWCNPISGHATLYWYQQILGQGPKLLIQFQNNGVVDDSQLPKDRFSAERLKGVDSTLKIQPAKLEDSAVYLCASSLDQARGETQYFGPGTRLLVL.

This rearrangement joins TRBV6-5 to TRBJ2-1, with D possibly being TRBD1 (5 bases). There are 13 residues in the CDR3. Deletions cut 6 bases from V and 4 bases from J, with 10 bases between. CDR1 is MNHEY and CDR2 is SVGAGI in the germline V gene. CDR3 region: CASSPDSYNEQFF. In nucleotides, the CDR3 is TGTGCCAGCAGCCCTGACAGTTACAATGAGCAGTTCTTC.

V and J are TRBV27 and TRBJ2-1; D is perhaps TRBD2 (5 bases). This CDR3 region has 16 residues. V was shortened by 7 bases and J by 5 bases, with 21 bases between the two germline ends. CDR1 and CDR2 from the germline V gene are MNHEY and SMNVEV (reference sequence). The CDR3 spells CASNTLPGNPNNEQFF. The CDR3 bases are TGTGCCAGCAATACCCTACCGGGGAACCCAAACAATGAGCAGTTCTTC.

This clone occurred a few times. Written as DNA, the CDR3 is TGTGCCAGCAGCCGAAGGGACCGCCCCTCCTACGAGCAGTACTTC. It codes for CASSRRDRPSYEQYF. This rearrangement joins TRBV7-9 to TRBJ2-7; D is tentatively TRBD1 or TRBD2 (5 bases each). The CDR3 runs 15 residues. Germline CDR1 and CDR2: SEHNR and FQNEAQ (reference sequence). V lost 5 bases and J 0 bases, leaving 14 bases between the germline ends. Complete variable domain (other parts from reference TRBV7-9 and TRBJ2-7): DTGVSQNPRHKITKRGQNVTFRCDPISEHNRLYWYRQTLGQGPEFLTYFQNEAQLEKSRLLSDRFSAERPKGSFSTLEIQRTEQGDSAMYLCASSRRDRPSYEQYFGPGTRLTVT.

This clone was counted a single time. The chain joins TRBV13 to TRBJ2-7; the D gene is possibly TRBD2 (6 bases). Trimming cost V 0 bases and J 5 bases, with 14 bases left between them. This CDR3 has 15 residues. CDR1 and CDR2 (germline): PRHDT, FYEKMQ (reference sequence). The chain's CDR3 is CASSLGSGSRNEQYF. The CDR3 DNA is TGTGCCAGCAGCTTAGGATCCGGGAGTCGCAACGAGCAGTACTTC.

The V and J genes are TRBV7-9 and TRBJ2-7, with a tentative D call TRBD2 (6 bases). The CDR3 contains 14 residues. The germline V and J ends were trimmed by 5 bases and 3 bases, with 14 bases remaining between them. The germline V gene encodes CDR1 SEHNR and CDR2 FQNEAQ (reference sequence). CDR3 residues: CASSREPFYYEQYF. The CDR3, as DNA: TGTGCCAGCAGCCGGGAGCCTTTTTACTACGAGCAGTACTTC. The full variable domain, with the rest looked up from reference TRBV7-9 and TRBJ2-7, is DTGVSQNPRHKITKRGQNVTFRCDPISEHNRLYWYRQTLGQGPEFLTYFQNEAQLEKSRLLSDRFSAERPKGSFSTLEIQRTEQGDSAMYLCASSREPFYYEQYFGPGTRLTVT.

The chain joins TRBV12-5 to TRBJ2-3; D might be TRBD2 (5 bases). V lost 6 bases to trimming and J lost 5 bases, with 15 bases between them. The CDR3 has 14 residues. Germline loops: CDR1 LGHNT, CDR2 FRNRAP. CDR3 nucleotides: TGTGCTAGTGGCCTGGCCAGCGCGGGAGATACGCAGTATTTT. Amino acid sequence: CASGLASAGDTQYF. Full variable domain (missing parts from reference TRBV12-5 and TRBJ2-3): DARVTQTPRHKVTEMGQEVTMRCQPILGHNTVFWYRQTMMQGLELLAYFRNRAPLDDSGMPKDRFSAEMPDATLATLKIQPSEPRDSAVYFCASGLASAGDTQYFGPGTRLTVL.

This chain links TRBV4-1 with TRBJ2-7; D uncertain. The germline gives CDR1 MGHRA, CDR2 YSYEKL. V lost 1 base and J 5 bases, leaving 9 bases between the germline ends. This CDR3 is 13 amino acids long. CDR3 residues: CASSQVGRDEQYF. The CDR3 nucleotides read TGCGCCAGCAGCCAAGTAGGCAGAGACGAGCAGTACTTC.

The chain is built from TRBV2 and TRBJ2-2; possible D gene TRBD2, 6 bases. Germline loops: CDR1 SNHLY, CDR2 FYNNEI. The CDR3 is made up of 20 amino acids. The V end was cut by 0 bases, the J end by 0 bases, with 20 bases between. CDR3 nucleotides: TGTGCCAGCAGTGAAGCCCAACCCCCTCTAGCGACCGCGAACACCGGGGAGCTGTTTTTT. This codes for CASSEAQPPLATANTGELFF.

The chain links TRBV19 to TRBJ1-2, with D hard to call. Trimming left V 5 bases short and J 4 bases short, with 17 bases between. The germline V gene has CDR1 LNHDA and CDR2 SQIVND (reference sequence). The CDR3 consists of 15 residues. CDR3 residues: CASSLQPKGGYGYTF. CDR3 DNA: TGTGCCAGTAGTCTTCAGCCAAAAGGCGGCTATGGCTACACCTTC.

The chain has TRBV19 and TRBJ1-2, with 9 positions matching TRBD1. CDR3 length: 15 amino acids. Trimming at V came to 3 bases and at J to 8 bases, leaving 10 bases not matched to a gene. Germline lookup yields CDR1 LNHDA and CDR2 SQIVND (reference sequence). The DNA of the CDR3 is TGTGCCAGTAGTATCCCGGGACAGGGTATCGTGGGCTACACCTTC. Its translation is CASSIPGQGIVGYTF.

This chain links TRBV29-1 with TRBJ2-1, with D possibly matching TRBD1 (5 bases). Trimming took 5 bases from V and 5 from J, leaving 10 bases between them. The germline CDR1 and CDR2 sequences are SQVTM and ANQGSEA. The CDR3 covers 12 residues. The CDR3 DNA reads TGCAGCGTTTATCAGGGCAACAATGAGCAGTTCTTC. Encoded protein: CSVYQGNNEQFF.